Below are 26 T cell receptor beta chains sequenced from a single sample in a study of Graves' ophthalmopathy and Graves' hyperthyroidism. Researchers took RNA transcripts and amplified TCR beta CDR3 regions from them. A first-round RT-PCR used HTBI primers, followed by a second-round multiplex PCR. TCRdb re-derived calls from the multiplex PCR reads in MiXCR, one entry per CDR3 protein. The sample lists hundreds of thousands of distinct CDR3 sequences; approximately 15% were seen once. The sample consisted of blood. The receptors were gathered from a woman in her twenties or thirties with Graves' ophthalmopathy.

This clonotype was seen at least ten times. The gene calls are TRBV6-2 or TRBV6-3 and TRBJ2-4; 9 bases match TRBD2. Germline trimming cut 7 bases from V and 8 bases from J; bases unmatched to any gene: 9. The CDR3 has 14 amino acids. Per germline, CDR1 MNHEY and CDR2 SVGEGT. In DNA, the CDR3 is TGTGCCAGCACTCACCGGCGGGGGGGAGACATTCAGTACTTC. Translation gives CASTHRRGGDIQYF.

This clonotype was observed once. This chain joins TRBV6-2 or TRBV6-3 and TRBJ1-5; D not resolved. This CDR3 comprises 14 residues. From germline, CDR1 is MNHEY and CDR2 SVGEGT. Trimming pared 5 bases from V and 1 base from J, leaving 9 bases between. Here the CDR3 reads CASSGTASNQPQHF. CDR3 bases: TGTGCCAGCAGTGGCACAGCCAGCAATCAGCCCCAGCATTTT.

This clonotype has a count of ten or more. The V call is TRBV12-3 or TRBV12-4, the J call TRBJ2-5, with a possible D match to TRBD2 (6 bases). The V end lost 6 bases, the J end lost 5 bases, and 19 bases lay between the germline ends. The CDR3 sequence is 15 residues long. CDR3 sequence (DNA): TGTGCCAGCAGCGCGGGACTCCAGGACGGGGAGACCCAGTACTTC. Amino acid sequence: CASSAGLQDGETQYF.

In this sample, this clonotype turned up a few times. The J gene is TRBJ2-2, the V gene TRBV10-3; 15 bases map to TRBD2. This CDR3 is built from 18 residues. CDR1 is ENHRY and CDR2 is SYGVKD in the germline V gene. Trimming removed 6 bases from V and 0 bases from J; junction bases left unmatched: 5. The CDR3 nucleotides read TGTGCCATCAGACAAGGACTAGCGGGAGGGGCGAACACCGGGGAGCTGTTTTTT. It encodes CAIRQGLAGGANTGELFF.

This clonotype was seen many times. The genes are TRBV12-3 or TRBV12-4 and TRBJ1-6; D gene unclear. V was shortened by 3 bases and J by 3 bases, with 6 bases between the two germline ends. The CDR3 runs 14 residues. The CDR3 DNA follows: TGTGCCAGCAGTTTCAGCCTCTATAATTCACCCCTCCACTTT. Translated: CASSFSLYNSPLHF.

V is TRBV11-2 and J is TRBJ2-2; D remains unclear. This CDR3 has 18 residues. Germline-derived CDR1 and CDR2 are SGHAT and FQNNGV. Deletions cut 0 bases from V and 0 bases from J, with 14 bases between. For the CDR3, the DNA is TGTGCCAGCAGCTTAGATCTGTGGGCAGACGCGAACACCGGGGAGCTGTTTTTT. Translated: CASSLDLWADANTGELFF.

This clonotype was recorded at least ten times. The chain employs TRBV4-2 and TRBJ1-2; D is undetermined. Germline loops: CDR1 LGHNA, CDR2 YNFKEQ. The CDR3 totals 17 residues. The V and J ends lost 0 bases and 1 base respectively, with 15 bases between them. The CDR3 spells CASSQDRSQALNYGYTF. The CDR3 DNA sequence: TGTGCCAGCAGCCAAGATAGGAGTCAGGCGCTTAACTATGGCTACACCTTC.

In the case of this clonotype: A much larger clone lies a single base off, so this may be a read error. This chain links TRBV20-1 with TRBJ1-5; no clear D. CDR3 size: 13 residues. Germline-derived CDR1 and CDR2 are DFQATT and SNEGSKA (reference sequence). CDR3 residues: CSSSDVGSPSQHF. DNA of the CDR3: TGCAGTTCTAGTGATGTAGGTAGTCCGTCCCAGCATTTT.

This clonotype has at least ten counts. The V call is TRBV11-3, the J call TRBJ2-5, with unresolved D. V lost 1 base and J 5 bases, leaving 8 bases between the germline ends. The CDR3 has 13 residues. The germline V gene has CDR1 SGHNT and CDR2 YENEEA. The CDR3 here is CASSLGIGETQYF. The CDR3 nucleotides are TGTGCCAGCAGCTTAGGAATTGGGGAGACCCAGTACTTC. The full variable domain, its missing parts supplied by reference TRBV11-3 and TRBJ2-5, is EAGVVQSPRYKIIEKKQPVAFWCNPISGHNTLYWYLQNLGQGPELLIRYENEEAVDDSQLPKDRFSAERLKGVDSTLKIQPAELGDSAVYLCASSLGIGETQYFGPGTRLLVL.

This clonotype was counted at least ten times. A read error may explain this, as a much larger clone is one base away. This rearrangement joins TRBV6-5 to TRBJ1-2, with a weak D call TRBD1 (5 bases). The germline V gene encodes CDR1 MNHEY and CDR2 SVGAGI. This CDR3 contains 16 residues. CDR3 sequence reads: CASSYSYSVPGRGYAF. CDR3 nucleotides: TGTGCCAGCAGTTACTCGTATTCAGTGCCAGGTCGGGGCTACGCCTTC.

This clonotype has ten or more counts. The rearrangement links TRBV29-1 to TRBJ2-7, with 7 bases identical to TRBD1. The germline gives CDR1 SQVTM, CDR2 ANQGSEA. J was trimmed by 6 bases and V by 7 bases; bases with no gene match: 21. The CDR3 runs to 16 residues. The CDR3 region is CSAPVPRQGVFSEQYF. CDR3 sequence (DNA): TGCAGCGCTCCCGTCCCAAGACAGGGTGTCTTTTCCGAGCAGTACTTC.

This clonotype appeared many times. The chain couples TRBV7-2 to TRBJ2-7; the match to TRBD2 covers 11 bases. The CDR3 contains 15 residues. The V segment lost 1 base and the J segment 2 bases; nucleotides outside the gene matches: 1. Germline V gene lookup returns CDR1 SGHTA and CDR2 FQGNSA. The CDR3 nucleotides read TGTGCCAGCAGCTTAGTTAGCGGGGGGGCCTACGAGCAGTACTTC. Translating gives CASSLVSGGAYEQYF.

This clonotype occurred a few times. A far larger clone lies a single base away; this is likely a read error. The rearrangement joins TRBV12-3 or TRBV12-4 to TRBJ2-5; D is unclear. This CDR3 is 12 amino acids long. The CDR3 bases are TGTGCCAGCAGTTTAGCCCGAGAGATCCAGTACTTC. Encoded protein: CASSLAREIQYF.

Only a few counts were recorded for this clonotype. The chain combines TRBV20-1 with TRBJ2-2; 9 bases are a match to TRBD1. The CDR3 consists of 14 residues. Trimming cost V 6 bases and J 1 base; bases outside gene matches: 3. Looked up from germline, CDR1 is DFQATT and CDR2 is SNEGSKA (reference sequence). The CDR3 sequence: CSAPGQGNTGELFF. CDR3 nucleotide sequence: TGCAGTGCCCCGGGACAGGGGAACACCGGGGAGCTGTTTTTT.

This clonotype was seen ten or more times. The rearrangement joins TRBV5-1 to TRBJ2-2; either TRBD1 or TRBD2 may fit D (5 bases each). The CDR3 extends over 15 amino acids. Germline CDR1 reads SGHRS; CDR2 reads YFSETQ. V lost 5 bases, J lost 2 bases, and 13 bases lay in between. CDR3: CASRDGTANTGELFF. For the CDR3, the DNA is TGCGCCAGCAGGGACGGGACGGCTAACACCGGGGAGCTGTTTTTT. The entire variable domain, with the rest obtained from reference TRBV5-1 and TRBJ2-2, is as follows: KAGVTQTPRYLIKTRGQQVTLSCSPISGHRSVSWYQQTPGQGLQFLFEYFSETQRNKGNFPGRFSGRQFSNSRSEMNVSTLELGDSALYLCASRDGTANTGELFFGEGSRLTVL.

In its sample, this clonotype was seen many times. A much bigger clone sits one base away, suggesting this may be a read error. This chain connects TRBV28 to TRBJ2-7; D is unresolved. V was cut by 3 bases and J by 3 bases, with 6 bases left in between. Germline assignment: CDR1 MDHEN and CDR2 SYDVKM. The CDR3 runs to 12 residues. CDR3 bases: TGTGCCAGCAGTTTCCCGGGCTACGAGCAGTACTTC. Protein product: CASSFPGYEQYF. Filled out from reference TRBV28 and TRBJ2-7, the complete variable domain reads DVKVTQSSRYLVKRTGEKVFLECVQDMDHENMFWYRQDPGLGLRLIYFSYDVKMKEKGDIPEGYSVSREKKERFSLILESASTNQTSMYLCASSFPGYEQYFGPGTRLTVT.

Of note for this clonotype: This may be a read error: a much more frequent sequence differs by one nucleotide. The chain joins TRBV4-2 to TRBJ2-5; no clear D gene. There are 15 residues in the CDR3. From germline, CDR1 is LGHNA and CDR2 YNFKEQ. CDR3 in amino acids: CVSSQDTQKQETQYF. The DNA of the CDR3 is TGTGTCAGCAGCCAAGATACGCAGAAACAAGAGACCCAGTACTTC.

Ten or more counts support this clonotype. The DNA for the CDR3 is TGTGCCAGCAGCTTAGGCGGGGCGTCCTACGAGCAGTACTTC. Amino acid sequence: CASSLGGASYEQYF. V usage is TRBV28 and J usage is TRBJ2-7; the D gene is possibly TRBD2 (6 bases). CDR3 length equals 14 residues. Germline V gene data show CDR1 as MDHEN and CDR2 as SYDVKM. Trimming took 6 bases from V and 1 from J, leaving 13 bases between them.

This clonotype has ten or more counts. V is TRBV5-1 and J is TRBJ2-5, with D hard to call. This CDR3 is 16 amino acids long. Germline V gene lookup returns CDR1 SGHRS and CDR2 YFSETQ. Trimming cost V 4 bases and J 0 bases, with 16 bases left between them. Here the CDR3 reads CASSIRPRTNQETQYF. The CDR3, as DNA: TGCGCCAGCAGCATCAGACCCCGGACCAACCAAGAGACCCAGTACTTC.

This clonotype came up many times. V and J are TRBV19 and TRBJ2-7; TRBD1 matches at 10 bases. Trimming took 7 bases from V and 3 from J; bases not matched to a gene: 6. The CDR3 sequence is 14 residues long. The germline V gene encodes CDR1 LNHDA and CDR2 SQIVND (reference sequence). CDR3 in amino acids: CASMVGTGDYEQYF. CDR3 coding DNA: TGTGCCAGTATGGTTGGGACAGGGGACTACGAGCAGTACTTC.

This clonotype was detected ten times or more. This rearrangement joins TRBV28 to TRBJ2-4; D is unclear. Germline assignment: CDR1 MDHEN and CDR2 SYDVKM. The CDR3 sequence is 17 residues long. V lost 4 bases and J 1 base, leaving 17 bases between the germline ends. CDR3 in DNA: TGTGCCAGCAGTTCGTCCCTTTTCGGTTGGGCCAAAAACATTCAGTACTTC. Its translation is CASSSSLFGWAKNIQYF.

The sample holds many counts of this clonotype. The J gene is TRBJ1-5, the V gene TRBV5-1; D may be TRBD1 (6 bases). V was pared by 1 base and J by 3 bases, with 17 bases between. This CDR3 has 17 amino acids. Germline values: CDR1 SGHRS, CDR2 YFSETQ. CDR3 region: CASSLKSRDRNNQPQHF. CDR3 DNA sequence: TGCGCCAGCAGCTTGAAGTCACGAGACAGGAACAATCAGCCCCAGCATTTT.

This clonotype has just a few counts. The rearrangement joins TRBV13 to TRBJ2-7, with 7 bases identical to TRBD1. The junction had 7 bases not matched to a gene; V was cut back by 5 bases and J by 3 bases. Germline V CDR1 and CDR2: PRHDT, FYEKMQ (reference sequence). The CDR3 sequence is 14 residues long. The CDR3 coding sequence is TGTGCCAGCAGCCCAAGGGGACAGATCTACGAGCAGTACTTC. It yields the protein CASSPRGQIYEQYF.

The table lists this clonotype with many counts. The rearrangement joins TRBV7-8 to TRBJ2-5; D perhaps matches TRBD2 (6 bases). V was clipped by 2 bases and J by 4 bases, with 11 bases between them. The CDR3 is 14 amino acids. Germline V gene sequence: CDR1 SGHVS, CDR2 FQNEAQ. The CDR3 sequence is CASSLTGRSETQYF. The CDR3 bases are TGTGCCAGCAGCTTAACGGGGAGGTCAGAGACCCAGTACTTC.

In this sample, this clonotype turned up a few times. DNA for the CDR3: TGCGCCAGCAGTGAAAGGGTAGAATACAATGAGCAGTTCTTC. Its protein product is CASSERVEYNEQFF. This chain joins TRBV10-2 and TRBJ2-1; D unresolved. CDR1 is WSHSY, CDR2 SAAADI, per germline. Trimming stripped 3 bases from V and 4 bases from J, with 10 bases between. The CDR3 is 14 amino acids.

This chain joins TRBV7-2 and TRBJ2-5, with D tentatively TRBD1 (6 bases). Trimming pared 5 bases from V and 2 bases from J, leaving 12 bases between. Germline lookup yields CDR1 SGHTA and CDR2 FQGNSA. The CDR3 is 14 residues long. CDR3 nucleotide sequence: TGTGCCAGCAGCCAAGGACAGAGACAAGAGACCCAGTACTTC. Protein product: CASSQGQRQETQYF.